This is a list of T cell receptor beta chains from one sample in a study of blood T cells in healthy people across ages. TCRdb analysed the 5' RACE reads with MiXCR anew, one entry per CDR3 protein. The sample has 550,000 to 600,000 distinct CDR3 sequences, approximately 27% seen once; the top ten hold around a sixth. Sequenced: blood. Source of these receptors: a woman in her 70s in good health. CDR3s include the opening cysteine and the closing phenylalanine or tryptophan. The order of the fields is J gene, clone size, V gene, D gene, CDR3 DNA, CDR3 protein. The D gene is left open where the match is weak. The size entry is marked missing in some rows and otherwise reads once, few, many or a size class.

J: TRBJ1-6; size: -; V: TRBV19; D: -; DNA: TGTGCCAGTAGTATGGGGACATCGAGCTCCTATAATCCACCCCTCCACTTT; CDR3: CASSMGTSSSYNPPLHF
J: TRBJ2-5; size: -; V: TRBV9; D: TRBD2; DNA: TGTGCCAGCAGCGTGGTAACGGGGGGTAGGGAGACCCAGTACTTC; CDR3: CASSVVTGGRETQYF
J: TRBJ1-2; size: -; V: TRBV20-1; D: TRBD1; DNA: TGCAGTGCTAGAGGCCCCGGGACAGGGGGCCATGGCTACACCTTC; CDR3: CSARGPGTGGHGYTF
J: TRBJ2-4; size: few; V: TRBV7-2; D: TRBD2; DNA: TGTGCCAGCAGCCACGGACTAGCGGGGGGGCCGACCAAAAACATTCAGTACTTC; CDR3: CASSHGLAGGPTKNIQYF
J: TRBJ1-3; size: -; V: TRBV6-2/TRBV6-3; D: TRBD1; DNA: TGTGCCAGCATCCAGGACAGGCTTGGAAACACCATATATTTT; CDR3: CASIQDRLGNTIYF
J: TRBJ2-7; size: -; V: TRBV25-1; D: TRBD2; DNA: TGTGCCAGCAGTGGGGAGCGGGGAACCTACGAGCAGTACTTC; CDR3: CASSGERGTYEQYF
J: TRBJ2-1; size: few; V: TRBV6-5; D: -; DNA: TGTGCCAGCAGAATAGACAGGAAAGGCCACAATGAGCAGTTCTTC; CDR3: CASRIDRKGHNEQFF
J: TRBJ2-6; size: -; V: TRBV6-1; D: -; DNA: TGTGCCAGCAGTGGTGGCCGCTCTGGGGCCAACGTCCTGACTTTC; CDR3: CASSGGRSGANVLTF
J: TRBJ2-2; size: -; V: TRBV29-1; D: -; DNA: TGCAGCGCCTCGGGACATACGAACACCGGGGAGCTGTTTTTT; CDR3: CSASGHTNTGELFF
J: TRBJ1-1; size: -; V: TRBV6-5; D: -; DNA: TGTGCCAGCAAGTTGCAGATGAACACTGAAGCTTTCTTT; CDR3: CASKLQMNTEAFF
J: TRBJ2-1; size: -; V: TRBV6-5; D: TRBD2; DNA: TGTGCCAGCAGTTACTCTGGGCGGGGGGAGGAGCAGTTCTTC; CDR3: CASSYSGRGEEQFF
J: TRBJ1-2; size: few; V: TRBV25-1; D: -; DNA: TGTGCCAGCACCAGCCGGGGCCGCCCCCCGTATGGTGACTACACCTTC; CDR3: CASTSRGRPPYGDYTF
J: TRBJ1-2; size: few; V: TRBV20-1; D: TRBD1; DNA: TGCAGTGCTAGACTTTTTACGACAGGGTCAAATGACTATGGCTACACCTTC; CDR3: CSARLFTTGSNDYGYTF
J: TRBJ2-1; size: -; V: TRBV20-1; D: -; DNA: TGCACCCCAGGACACCGCCATGAGCAGTTCTTC; CDR3: CTPGHRHEQFF
J: TRBJ2-1; size: few; V: TRBV2; D: -; DNA: TGTGCCAGCAGGGAGGGTAGATCTTCCTACAATGAGCAGTTCTTC; CDR3: CASREGRSSYNEQFF
J: TRBJ1-2; size: -; V: TRBV25-1; D: -; DNA: TGTGCCAGCAGTGAGTCGGGGTCACGGGCTCTTCTGGGAGGCTACACCTTC; CDR3: CASSESGSRALLGGYTF
J: TRBJ1-2; size: -; V: TRBV4-3; D: -; DNA: TGCGCCAGCAGCCAAGATGCAACAGGTCAATACTATGGCTACACCTTC; CDR3: CASSQDATGQYYGYTF
J: TRBJ1-2; size: -; V: TRBV20-1; D: -; DNA: TGCAGTGCTAGTTGGGATGGCTATGGCTACACCTTC; CDR3: CSASWDGYGYTF